The present TCR beta chain was sequenced within a study of blood T cell repertoires in COVID-19. In the study overall: The United States, Italy and Spain provided the acute and convalescent COVID-19 samples. From T cells, B-cell-depleted T cells, or PBMCs came the material, which was cDNA or gDNA.

In the authors' workflow: It was from reference gene primer amplification that nucleated cell counts were estimated. The table came from immunoSEQ multiplex PCR; TCRdb's copy has only in-frame clones and leaves some out. The V and J calls and clone size come from that table; D and trimming were worked out from the DNA. This table holds under 55,000 clones, under 95% found once. This CDR3 has 14 amino acids. In germline, CDR1 is SGHDT, CDR2 YYEEEE. V lost 3 bases and J lost 7; bases outside the gene matches: 8. The receptor's source is a human donor in a cohort sampled during active COVID-19. The specimen was peripheral blood. V is TRBV5-6 and J is TRBJ1-2; 8 nucleotides agree with TRBD1. Here the CDR3 reads CASSSRRTGSGYTF. CDR3 nucleotide sequence: TGTGCCAGCAGCTCCAGACGGACAGGGTCTGGCTACACCTTC. Full variable domain (rest looked up from reference TRBV5-6 and TRBJ1-2): DAGVTQSPTHLIKTRGQQVTLRCSPKSGHDTVSWYQQALGQGPQFIFQYYEEEERQRGNFPDRFSGHQFPNYSSELNVNALLLGDSALYLCASSSRRTGSGYTFGSGTRLTVV.